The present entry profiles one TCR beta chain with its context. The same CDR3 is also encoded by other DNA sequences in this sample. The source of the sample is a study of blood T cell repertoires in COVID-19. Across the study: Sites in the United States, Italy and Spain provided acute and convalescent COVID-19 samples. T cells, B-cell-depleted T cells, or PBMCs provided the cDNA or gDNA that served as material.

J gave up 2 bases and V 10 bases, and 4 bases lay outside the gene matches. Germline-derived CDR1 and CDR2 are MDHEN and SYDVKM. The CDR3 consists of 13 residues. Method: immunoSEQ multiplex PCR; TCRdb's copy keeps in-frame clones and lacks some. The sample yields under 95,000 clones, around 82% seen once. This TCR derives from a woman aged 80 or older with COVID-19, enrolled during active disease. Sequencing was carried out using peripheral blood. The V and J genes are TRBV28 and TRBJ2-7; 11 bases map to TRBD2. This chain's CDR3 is CATLAGGTYEQYF. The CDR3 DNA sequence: TGTGCCACCTTAGCGGGAGGGACCTACGAGCAGTACTTC.